This T cell receptor (beta chain) was identified during a study of sequential checkpoint blockade in melanoma. About the study: Patients were randomized 1:1 to nivolumab-then-ipilimumab or ipilimumab-then-nivolumab first-line.

The V segment lost 0 bases and the J segment 6 bases; nucleotides outside the gene matches: 15. Germline lookup yields CDR1 MNHEY and CDR2 SMNVEV (reference sequence). This CDR3 contains 20 residues. Sequencing was performed with immunoSEQ multiplex PCR; in TCRdb, only in-frame clones are kept and a portion is missing. The table records 3,500 or so clones, around 50% of them present only once. Indicated treatment: randomized to nivolumab then ipilimumab (arm A) or the reverse (arm B). No patient had prior DNA-damaging chemotherapy. The receptor was isolated from a human donor with melanoma. The sequenced sample was CD8+ T cells sorted from blood (inferred from file names), obtained from a patient given nivolumab and ipilimumab in sequence. The chain recombines TRBV27 with TRBJ2-1; 12 bases are shared with TRBD2. The CDR3, as DNA: TGTGCCAGCAGTTTATCCCTAGCGGGAGGGCCGGCTACCTCGGTCAATGAGCAGTTCTTC. It specifies CASSLSLAGGPATSVNEQFF.